The clone carrying this TCR beta chain was detected many times. Researchers tagged individual cDNA molecules with unique molecular identifiers. TCRdb analysed the 5' RACE reads with MiXCR anew, one entry per CDR3 protein. The data show 65,000 to 95,000 distinct CDR3 sequences, around 15% seen once. The data stem from a study of early T cells in non-severe SARS-CoV-2 infection. The wider study: The sequenced material was bulk RNA from unsorted whole blood, and its chains were unpaired.

Germline CDR1 and CDR2: SSHAT and FNYEAQ (reference sequence). The length of the CDR3 is 15 residues. Trimming took 5 bases from V and 4 from J; bases not matched to a gene: 8. The sequenced sample consisted of whole blood. The rearrangement links TRBV7-7 to TRBJ1-3, with TRBD1 matching 7 bases. The source of this sequence is an adult who was a healthcare worker with PCR-confirmed SARS-CoV-2 infection or an uninfected control (not recorded which). CDR3 residues: CASSRDRADGNTIYF. The CDR3 DNA sequence: TGTGCCAGCAGCCGAGACAGGGCTGACGGAAACACCATATATTTT.